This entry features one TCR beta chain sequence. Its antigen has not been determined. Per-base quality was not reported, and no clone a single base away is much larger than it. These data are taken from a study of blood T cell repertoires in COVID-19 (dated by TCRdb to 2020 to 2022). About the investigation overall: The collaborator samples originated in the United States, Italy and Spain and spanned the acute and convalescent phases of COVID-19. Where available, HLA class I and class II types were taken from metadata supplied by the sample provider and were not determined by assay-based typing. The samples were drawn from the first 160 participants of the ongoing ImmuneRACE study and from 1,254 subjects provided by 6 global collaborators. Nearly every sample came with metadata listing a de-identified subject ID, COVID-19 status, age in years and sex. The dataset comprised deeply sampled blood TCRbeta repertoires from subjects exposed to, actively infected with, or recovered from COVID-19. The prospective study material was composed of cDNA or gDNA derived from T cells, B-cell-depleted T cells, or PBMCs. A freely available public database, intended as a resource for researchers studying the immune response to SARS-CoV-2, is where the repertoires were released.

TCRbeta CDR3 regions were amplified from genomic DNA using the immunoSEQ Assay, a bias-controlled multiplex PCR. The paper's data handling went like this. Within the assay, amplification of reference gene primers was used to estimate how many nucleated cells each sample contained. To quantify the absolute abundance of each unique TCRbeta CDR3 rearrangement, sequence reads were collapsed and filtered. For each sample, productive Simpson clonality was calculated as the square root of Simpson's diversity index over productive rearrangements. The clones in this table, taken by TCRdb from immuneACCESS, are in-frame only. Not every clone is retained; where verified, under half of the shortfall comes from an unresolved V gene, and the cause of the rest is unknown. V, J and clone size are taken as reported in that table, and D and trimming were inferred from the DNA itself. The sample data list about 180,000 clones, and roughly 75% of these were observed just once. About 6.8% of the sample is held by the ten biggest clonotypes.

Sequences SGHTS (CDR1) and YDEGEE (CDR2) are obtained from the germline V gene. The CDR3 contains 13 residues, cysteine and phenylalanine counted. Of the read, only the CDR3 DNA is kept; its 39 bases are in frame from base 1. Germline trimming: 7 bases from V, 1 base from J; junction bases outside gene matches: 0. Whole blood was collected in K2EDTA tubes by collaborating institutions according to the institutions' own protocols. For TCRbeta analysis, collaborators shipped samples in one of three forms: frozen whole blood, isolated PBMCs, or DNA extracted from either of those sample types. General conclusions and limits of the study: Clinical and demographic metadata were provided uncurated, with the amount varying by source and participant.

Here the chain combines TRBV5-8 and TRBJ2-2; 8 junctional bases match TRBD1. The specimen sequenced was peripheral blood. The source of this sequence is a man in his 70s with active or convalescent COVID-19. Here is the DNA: TGTGCCAGCGGACAGGGGAACACCGGGGAGCTGTTTTTT. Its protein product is CASGQGNTGELFF.